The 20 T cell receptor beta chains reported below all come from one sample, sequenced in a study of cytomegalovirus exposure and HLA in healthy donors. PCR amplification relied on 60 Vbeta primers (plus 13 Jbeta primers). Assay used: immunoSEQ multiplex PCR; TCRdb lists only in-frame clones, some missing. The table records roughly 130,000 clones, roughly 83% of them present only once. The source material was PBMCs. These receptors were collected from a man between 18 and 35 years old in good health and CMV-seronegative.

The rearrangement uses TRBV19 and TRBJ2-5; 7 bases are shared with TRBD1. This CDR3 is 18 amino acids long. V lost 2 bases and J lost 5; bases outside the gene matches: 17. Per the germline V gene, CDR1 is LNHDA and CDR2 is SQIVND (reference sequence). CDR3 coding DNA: TGTGCCAGTAGTATACAGTTTGGCAGGGGGAGTACCCGGGAGACCCAGTACTTC. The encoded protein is CASSIQFGRGSTRETQYF.

The DNA for the CDR3 is TGTGCCAGCAGTTACGACAGGGCATTTGGAAACACCATATATTTT. Translation: CASSYDRAFGNTIYF. The V gene is TRBV6-5, the J gene TRBJ1-3; the match to TRBD1 covers 7 bases. J gave up 3 bases and V 2 bases, and 4 bases lay outside the gene matches. There are 15 residues in the CDR3. CDR1 and CDR2 from the germline V gene are MNHEY and SVGAGI.

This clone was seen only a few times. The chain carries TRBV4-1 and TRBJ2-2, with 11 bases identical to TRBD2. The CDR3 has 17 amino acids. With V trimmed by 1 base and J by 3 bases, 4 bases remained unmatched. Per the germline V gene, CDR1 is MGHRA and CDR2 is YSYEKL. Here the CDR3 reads CASSQAPGLADTGELFF. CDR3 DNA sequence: TGCGCCAGCAGCCAAGCCCCGGGACTAGCGGACACCGGGGAGCTGTTTTTT.

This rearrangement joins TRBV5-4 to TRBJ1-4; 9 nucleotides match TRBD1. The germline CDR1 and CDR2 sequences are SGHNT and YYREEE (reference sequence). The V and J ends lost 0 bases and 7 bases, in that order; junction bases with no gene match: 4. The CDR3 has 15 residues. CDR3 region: CASSLGGTGSEKLFF. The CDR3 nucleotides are TGTGCCAGCAGCTTGGGTGGGACAGGGAGTGAAAAACTGTTTTTT.

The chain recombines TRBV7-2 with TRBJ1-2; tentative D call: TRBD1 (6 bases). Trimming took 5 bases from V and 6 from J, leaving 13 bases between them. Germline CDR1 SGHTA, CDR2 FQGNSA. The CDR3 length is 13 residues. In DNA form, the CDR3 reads TGTGCCAGCAGCCCTCGCAGGGGCAATGGCTACACCTTC. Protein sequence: CASSPRRGNGYTF.

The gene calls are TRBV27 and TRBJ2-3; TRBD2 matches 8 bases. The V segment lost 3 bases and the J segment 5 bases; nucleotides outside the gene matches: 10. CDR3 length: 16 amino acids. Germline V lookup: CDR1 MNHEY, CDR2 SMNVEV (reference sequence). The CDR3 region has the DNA TGTGCCAGCAGTTTTTGGAGCGGGAGCGTTGGAGATACGCAGTATTTT. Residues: CASSFWSGSVGDTQYF.

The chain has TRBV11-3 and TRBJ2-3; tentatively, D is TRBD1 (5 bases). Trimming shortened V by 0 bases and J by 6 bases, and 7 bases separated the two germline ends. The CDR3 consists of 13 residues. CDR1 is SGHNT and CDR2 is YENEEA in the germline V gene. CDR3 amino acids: CASSLEGQDTQYF. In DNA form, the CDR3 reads TGTGCCAGCAGCTTAGAGGGGCAGGATACGCAGTATTTT.

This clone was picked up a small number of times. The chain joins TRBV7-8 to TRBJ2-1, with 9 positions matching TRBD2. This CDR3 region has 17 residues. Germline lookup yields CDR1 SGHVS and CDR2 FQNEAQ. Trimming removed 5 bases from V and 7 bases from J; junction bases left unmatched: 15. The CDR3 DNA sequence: TGTGCCAGCAGCCCACTTAGAACTAGCGGGTGGAGGAATGAGCAGTTCTTC. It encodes CASSPLRTSGWRNEQFF.

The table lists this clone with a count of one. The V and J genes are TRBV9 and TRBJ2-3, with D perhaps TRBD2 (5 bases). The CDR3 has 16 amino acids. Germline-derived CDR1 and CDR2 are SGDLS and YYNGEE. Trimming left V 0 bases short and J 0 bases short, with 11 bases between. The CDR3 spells CASSVEGGPSTDTQYF. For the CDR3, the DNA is TGTGCCAGCAGCGTAGAGGGCGGGCCCAGCACAGATACGCAGTATTTT.

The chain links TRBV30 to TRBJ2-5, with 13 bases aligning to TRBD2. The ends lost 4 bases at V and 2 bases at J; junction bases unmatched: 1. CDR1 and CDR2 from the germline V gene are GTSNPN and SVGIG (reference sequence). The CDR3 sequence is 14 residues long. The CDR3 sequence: CAWTTSGGQETQYF. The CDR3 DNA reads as TGTGCCTGGACGACTAGCGGGGGGCAAGAGACCCAGTACTTC.

The CDR3 is CASSIDLSDQPQHF. CDR3 coding DNA: TGTGCCAGTAGTATAGACTTGTCCGATCAGCCCCAGCATTTT. The chain carries TRBV19 and TRBJ1-5; D unresolved. The V end lost 0 bases, the J end lost 5 bases, and 8 bases lay between the germline ends. Germline V gene lookup returns CDR1 LNHDA and CDR2 SQIVND (reference sequence). The CDR3 is 14 residues long.

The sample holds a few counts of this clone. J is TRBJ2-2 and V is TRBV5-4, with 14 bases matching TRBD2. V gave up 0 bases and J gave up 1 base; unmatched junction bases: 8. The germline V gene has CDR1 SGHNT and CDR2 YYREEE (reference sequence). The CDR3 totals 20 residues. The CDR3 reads CASSLASGLAGGVNTGELFF. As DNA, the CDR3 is TGTGCCAGCAGCTTGGCCAGCGGACTAGCGGGAGGAGTGAACACCGGGGAGCTGTTTTTT. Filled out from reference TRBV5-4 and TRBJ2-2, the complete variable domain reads ETGVTQSPTHLIKTRGQQVTLRCSSQSGHNTVSWYQQALGQGPQFIFQYYREEENGRGNFPPRFSGLQFPNYSSELNVNALELDDSALYLCASSLASGLAGGVNTGELFFGEGSRLTVL.

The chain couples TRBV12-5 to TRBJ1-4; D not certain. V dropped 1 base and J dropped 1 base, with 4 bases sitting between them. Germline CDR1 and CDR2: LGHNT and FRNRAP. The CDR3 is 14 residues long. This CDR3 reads CASGLGRTNEKLFF. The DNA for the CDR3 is TGTGCTAGTGGTTTGGGTCGAACTAATGAAAAACTGTTTTTT.

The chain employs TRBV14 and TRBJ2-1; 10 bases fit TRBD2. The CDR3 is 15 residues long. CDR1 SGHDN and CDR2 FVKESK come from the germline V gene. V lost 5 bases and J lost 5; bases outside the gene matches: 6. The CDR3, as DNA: TGTGCCAGCAGCAACAGCGGGGGGGGACACAATGAGCAGTTCTTC. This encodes CASSNSGGGHNEQFF.

The CDR3 here is CASSRTGLAGLYEQYF. The CDR3 nucleotides are TGCGCCAGCAGCCGAACCGGACTAGCGGGGCTTTACGAGCAGTACTTC. V usage is TRBV5-1 and J usage is TRBJ2-7; 12 bases match TRBD2. V lost 4 bases, J lost 4 bases, and 9 bases stayed unmatched. Germline V lookup: CDR1 SGHRS, CDR2 YFSETQ. The CDR3 covers 16 residues.

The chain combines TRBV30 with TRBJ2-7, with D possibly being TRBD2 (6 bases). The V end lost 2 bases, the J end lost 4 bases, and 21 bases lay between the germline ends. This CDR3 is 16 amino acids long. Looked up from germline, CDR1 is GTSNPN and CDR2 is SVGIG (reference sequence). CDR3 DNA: TGTGCCTGGAGTCCGCGGGGCGGGCATTTTGTGTACGAGCAGTACGTC. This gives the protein CAWSPRGGHFVYEQYV.

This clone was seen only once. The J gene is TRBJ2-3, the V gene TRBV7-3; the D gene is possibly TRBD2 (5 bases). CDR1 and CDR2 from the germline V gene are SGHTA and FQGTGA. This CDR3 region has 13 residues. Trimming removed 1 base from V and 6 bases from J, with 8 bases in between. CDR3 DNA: TGTGCCAGCAGCTTAAATAGCGTCGATACGCAGTATTTT. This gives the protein CASSLNSVDTQYF.

DNA for the CDR3: TGTGCCAGCAGTGAAGACGGAGATACGCAGTATTTT. Protein product: CASSEDGDTQYF. The chain joins TRBV6-1 to TRBJ2-3; D is undetermined. The V end lost 1 base, the J end lost 5 bases, and 4 bases lay between the germline ends. CDR1 is MNHNS, CDR2 SASEGT, per germline. The CDR3 length is 12 residues.

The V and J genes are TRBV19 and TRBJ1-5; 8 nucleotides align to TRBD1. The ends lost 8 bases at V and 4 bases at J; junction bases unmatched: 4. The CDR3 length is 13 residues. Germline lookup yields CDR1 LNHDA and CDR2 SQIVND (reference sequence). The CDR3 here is CASQDRANQPQHF. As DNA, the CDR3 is TGTGCCAGTCAGGACAGGGCTAATCAGCCCCAGCATTTT.

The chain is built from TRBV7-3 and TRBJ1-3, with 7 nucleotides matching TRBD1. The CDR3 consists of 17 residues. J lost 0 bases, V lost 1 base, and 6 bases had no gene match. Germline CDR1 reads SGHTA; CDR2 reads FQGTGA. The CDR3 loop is CASSLRSDRLSGNTIYF. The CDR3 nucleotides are TGTGCCAGCAGCTTAAGGTCGGACAGGCTCTCTGGAAACACCATATATTTT.